This is a list of T cell receptor beta chains from one sample in a study of early T cells in non-severe SARS-CoV-2 infection. One entry per CDR3 protein results from TCRdb running MiXCR on the 5' RACE reads. Among about 110,000 distinct CDR3 sequences listed, about 12% were seen once. Source material: whole blood. These receptors were collected from an adult who was a healthcare worker with PCR-confirmed SARS-CoV-2 infection or an uninfected control (not recorded which). The CDR3 runs from the conserved cysteine through the conserved F or W. Fields, in order: clone size, CDR3 length, J gene, V gene, D gene, CDR3 DNA, CDR3 protein. The D gene is left open where the match is weak. Clone size, where shown, is once, few, many, or a class for clones that have expanded.

size: -
length: 13
J: TRBJ2-2
V: TRBV20-1
D: -
DNA: TGCAGTGCCACCCCAGGGAACACCGGGGAGCTGTTTTTT
CDR3: CSATPGNTGELFF

size: many
length: 14
J: TRBJ2-1
V: TRBV29-1
D: TRBD2
DNA: TGCAGCGTTGATAGGCGACTAGCGGGAGGTGAGCAGTTCTTC
CDR3: CSVDRRLAGGEQFF

size: -
length: 15
J: TRBJ1-1
V: TRBV6-5
D: -
DNA: TGTGCCAGCAGTTACTCGAGGCAGCCCAACACTGAAGCTTTCTTT
CDR3: CASSYSRQPNTEAFF

size: -
length: 16
J: TRBJ2-1
V: TRBV7-2
D: TRBD2
DNA: TGTGCCAGCAGCACTCGGACTAGCGGGAGTGGGAATGAGCAGTTCTTC
CDR3: CASSTRTSGSGNEQFF

size: -
length: 16
J: TRBJ1-6
V: TRBV20-1
D: -
DNA: TGCAGTGCTAGACCTTTGGCGAGCTCCTATAATTCACCCCTCCACTTT
CDR3: CSARPLASSYNSPLHF

size: -
length: 8
J: TRBJ2-1
V: TRBV29-1
D: -
DNA: TGCAGCGTGGGATCCCCGTTCTTC
CDR3: CSVGSPFF

size: -
length: 14
J: TRBJ1-2
V: TRBV12-3/TRBV12-4
D: -
DNA: TGTGCCAGCAGCCCGGGGGCCCAGGACTATGGCTACACCTTC
CDR3: CASSPGAQDYGYTF

size: -
length: 15
J: TRBJ2-2
V: TRBV12-3/TRBV12-4
D: TRBD2
DNA: TGTGCCAGCAGCCTAGCGGGAGTGAACACCGGGGAGCTGCTTTTT
CDR3: CASSLAGVNTGELLF

size: -
length: 18
J: TRBJ1-3
V: TRBV4-2
D: -
DNA: TGTGTCAGCAGCCAAGATACCACCGGAGACCTCTCTGGAAACACCATATATTTT
CDR3: CVSSQDTTGDLSGNTIYF

size: few
length: 13
J: TRBJ2-7
V: TRBV10-2
D: -
DNA: TGCGCCAGCAGTGAGGGCAGAACCTACGAGCAGTACTTC
CDR3: CASSEGRTYEQYF

size: few
length: 15
J: TRBJ1-2
V: TRBV29-1
D: TRBD1
DNA: TGCAGCGTTGATAAACGCCCAGACAGGGAGTATGGCTACACCTTC
CDR3: CSVDKRPDREYGYTF

size: many
length: 16
J: TRBJ2-3
V: TRBV7-2
D: -
DNA: TGTGCCAGCAGCTCTCATGGGGGGGCCAACACAGATACGCAGTATTTT
CDR3: CASSSHGGANTDTQYF

size: -
length: 15
J: TRBJ2-5
V: TRBV7-3
D: -
DNA: TGTGCCAGCGGCCCCGTAGGGGGGGGCAGGGAGACCCAGTACTTC
CDR3: CASGPVGGGRETQYF

size: few
length: 15
J: TRBJ1-1
V: TRBV3-1
D: -
DNA: TGTGCCAGCAGCCCGTGGAGGGGGAGTTATACTGAAGCTTTCTTT
CDR3: CASSPWRGSYTEAFF

size: -
length: 15
J: TRBJ2-3
V: TRBV4-1
D: -
DNA: TGCGCCAGCAGCCAAGGGGTGGGAGTTCGTAGTACGCAGTATTTT
CDR3: CASSQGVGVRSTQYF

size: -
length: 15
J: TRBJ2-1
V: TRBV7-3
D: TRBD2
DNA: TGTGCCAGCAGCTTACTCAGCGGGACTTACAATGAGCAGTTCTTC
CDR3: CASSLLSGTYNEQFF

size: many
length: 12
J: TRBJ2-7
V: TRBV6-1
D: -
DNA: TGTGCCAGCAGTGAAGGACGGTACGAGCAGTACTTC
CDR3: CASSEGRYEQYF

size: -
length: 11
J: TRBJ1-5
V: TRBV6-6
D: -
DNA: TGTGCCAGCAGTCCCCATCAGCCCCAGCATTTT
CDR3: CASSPHQPQHF

size: -
length: 12
J: TRBJ2-2
V: TRBV15
D: -
DNA: TGTGCCACCAGCAGCCCGGCCGGGGAGCTGTTTTTT
CDR3: CATSSPAGELFF

size: many
length: 18
J: TRBJ2-2
V: TRBV18
D: -
DNA: TGTGCCAGCTCATCTCTAGATCCAGGGGGGTCGAACACCGGGGAGCTGTTTTTT
CDR3: CASSSLDPGGSNTGELFF

size: -
length: 14
J: TRBJ1-6
V: TRBV7-9
D: -
DNA: TGTGCCAGCAGTCACGGGTACAAGGATTCACCCCTCCACTTT
CDR3: CASSHGYKDSPLHF

size: -
length: 12
J: TRBJ1-1
V: TRBV20-1
D: -
DNA: TGCAGTGCTAGCAGGGGGAACACTGAAGCTTTCTTT
CDR3: CSASRGNTEAFF

size: few
length: 15
J: TRBJ1-4
V: TRBV2
D: TRBD1
DNA: TGTGCCAGCAGTGAAGGATCGAGCGACAGGGGAAAACTGTTTTTT
CDR3: CASSEGSSDRGKLFF

size: many
length: 15
J: TRBJ2-5
V: TRBV7-9
D: -
DNA: TGTGCCAGCAGCTTCGGACAGAGCGGACAAGAGACCCAGTACTTC
CDR3: CASSFGQSGQETQYF

size: few
length: 14
J: TRBJ2-6
V: TRBV6-1
D: -
DNA: TGTGCCAGCAAAAGGACGTCTGGGGCCAACGTCCTGACTTTC
CDR3: CASKRTSGANVLTF

size: few
length: 19
J: TRBJ2-3
V: TRBV20-1
D: -
DNA: TGCAGTGCTAGAGATAGAGTCGAGGGGGCGGGAGGTGGAAAAGATACGCAGTATTTT
CDR3: CSARDRVEGAGGGKDTQYF

size: -
length: 16
J: TRBJ2-1
V: TRBV9
D: TRBD2
DNA: TGTGCCAGCAGCGTGATTAGCGGGGGGGCCTACAATGAGCAGTTCTTC
CDR3: CASSVISGGAYNEQFF

size: few
length: 12
J: TRBJ1-5
V: TRBV12-3/TRBV12-4
D: -
DNA: TGTGCCAGCAGTCGGGACCCCGGAGCCCAGCATTTT
CDR3: CASSRDPGAQHF

size: few
length: 13
J: TRBJ2-7
V: TRBV13
D: -
DNA: TGTGCCAGCAGGTTTCTAGGAGGCGGCGAGCAGTACTTC
CDR3: CASRFLGGGEQYF

size: few
length: 13
J: TRBJ2-2
V: TRBV5-1
D: -
DNA: TGCGCCAGCAGCCCTCCAGGGGCCGGGGAGCTGTTTTTT
CDR3: CASSPPGAGELFF

size: few
length: 14
J: TRBJ2-5
V: TRBV2
D: -
DNA: TGTGCCAGCAGCCTAGAAGGCTACGAAGAGACCCAGTACTTC
CDR3: CASSLEGYEETQYF

size: many
length: 13
J: TRBJ2-1
V: TRBV20-1
D: TRBD1
DNA: TGCAGTGCTTCGGGACAGGGGGACAATGAGCAGTTCTTC
CDR3: CSASGQGDNEQFF

size: -
length: 16
J: TRBJ2-5
V: TRBV11-2
D: -
DNA: TGTGCCAGCAGCAACCGGCAGGGTATCGTACAAGAGACCCAGTACTTC
CDR3: CASSNRQGIVQETQYF

size: few
length: 13
J: TRBJ2-6
V: TRBV6-1
D: -
DNA: TGTGCCAGCAGTGAGTCTGGGGCCAACGTCCTGACTTTC
CDR3: CASSESGANVLTF

size: -
length: 12
J: TRBJ2-5
V: TRBV29-1
D: -
DNA: TGCAGCGGCGGAACAGTCCAAGAGACCCAGTACTTC
CDR3: CSGGTVQETQYF